These T cell receptor beta chains were read from a single sample in a study of blood T cell repertoires in COVID-19. Generated by immunoSEQ multiplex PCR, the TCRdb table keeps only in-frame clones and is missing some. In the table there are some 18,000 clones, approximately 91% of which are singletons. The material sequenced was peripheral blood. The receptors were sampled from a human donor in a cohort sampled during active COVID-19. Each CDR3 is given with its conserved first and last residue. The order of the fields is J gene, V gene, clone size, D gene, CDR3 protein, CDR3 DNA. D genes are given only for firm matches. Clone size is not always given. Where it is, it says once, few, many or a class for expanded clones.

>TRBJ2-2|TRBV18|.|.
CASSPNPGAGELFF
TGTGCCAGCTCGCCAAATCCGGGGGCCGGGGAGCTGTTTTTT
>TRBJ2-7|TRBV30|.|.
CAWSARTGRAAEQYF
TGTGCCTGGAGTGCCCGAACAGGGAGGGCCGCCGAGCAGTACTTC
>TRBJ2-7|TRBV7-2|.|TRBD2
CASSEVGRGGKEQYF
TGTGCCAGCAGCGAAGTGGGGCGGGGAGGGAAGGAGCAGTACTTC
>TRBJ2-7|TRBV28|.|.
CASSSHDTSYEQYF
TGTGCCAGCAGTTCTCACGACACGAGCTACGAGCAGTACTTC
>TRBJ1-6|TRBV3-1/TRBV3-2|.|.
CASRGANLGNSPLHF
TGTGCCAGCAGAGGGGCAAACTTGGGTAATTCACCCCTCCACTTT
>TRBJ1-2|TRBV19|.|.
CASSYVLGGYTF
TGTGCCAGTAGTTACGTGCTCGGGGGCTACACCTTC
>TRBJ2-2|TRBV27|.|.
CASRDFPNTGELFF
TGTGCCAGCAGGGACTTCCCGAACACCGGGGAGCTGTTTTTT
>TRBJ2-1|TRBV4-1|.|TRBD2
CASSQRGDNEQFF
TGCGCCAGCAGCCAACGGGGGGACAATGAGCAGTTCTTC
>TRBJ1-4|TRBV4-2|.|.
CASSQERQRKLFF
TGTGCCAGCAGCCAAGAGAGGCAGCGGAAACTGTTTTTT
>TRBJ1-1|TRBV4-3|.|.
CASSQDNRNTEAFF
TGCGCCAGCAGCCAAGATAACAGGAACACTGAAGCTTTCTTT
>TRBJ1-4|TRBV6-6|.|TRBD1
CASSPDRAATNEKLFF
TGTGCCAGCAGCCCGGACAGGGCCGCAACTAATGAAAAACTGTTTTTT
>TRBJ1-6|TRBV5-8|few|.
CASSLFTGPLHF
TGTGCCAGCAGCCTTTTCACCGGACCCCTCCACTTT
>TRBJ2-2|TRBV11-3|.|TRBD2
CASSFAHGRDLGELFF
TGTGCCAGCAGCTTCGCCCACGGGAGGGACCTCGGGGAGCTGTTTTTT
>TRBJ2-5|TRBV9|.|TRBD2
CASSVGTSGVQETQYF
TGTGCCAGCAGCGTAGGGACTAGCGGGGTTCAAGAGACCCAGTACTTC
>TRBJ2-1|TRBV27|.|TRBD2
CASSLGLAGNNEQFF
TGTGCCAGCAGTCTGGGACTAGCGGGAAACAATGAGCAGTTCTTC
>TRBJ1-1|TRBV3-1/TRBV3-2|.|TRBD1
CASSAPGTGALNTEAFF
TGTGCCAGCAGCGCCCCAGGGACAGGGGCTCTGAACACTGAAGCTTTCTTT
>TRBJ2-7|TRBV28|.|.
CASSSAFYEQYF
TGTGCCAGCAGCAGCGCATTCTACGAGCAGTACTTC
>TRBJ2-2|TRBV3-1/TRBV3-2|.|.
CASSQDLGPRYTGELFF
TGTGCCAGCAGCCAAGATTTGGGCCCCCGGTACACCGGGGAGCTGTTTTTT
>TRBJ2-7|TRBV7-9|.|.
CASSIGESYEQYF
TGTGCCAGCAGCATAGGGGAGTCCTACGAGCAGTACTTC